This T cell receptor (beta chain) was sequenced during a study of cytomegalovirus exposure and HLA in healthy donors. General observations from the study: It was reported that the classifier diagnosed cytomegalovirus status with high specificity and sensitivity in both the original and validation cohorts.

PCR was performed using 60 Vbeta and 13 Jbeta primers. The data were produced by immunoSEQ multiplex PCR, yet TCRdb's version contains in-frame clones alone and is incomplete. The sample has 99,000 or so clones, under 85% seen once. In the case of this clone: Its antigen is not known.

This clonotype was obtained from a man aged 18-30 years in good health and CMV-seronegative. Sequencing input: PBMCs.

CDR3 sequence (DNA): TGTGCCAGCAGCGATCAGGGGGCGCTGGCCGGGGAGCTGTTTTTT. Amino acid sequence: CASSDQGALAGELFF. V usage is TRBV9 and J usage is TRBJ2-2, with 8 bases lining up with TRBD1. V was pared by 3 bases and J by 6 bases, with 7 bases of the junction left unmatched. The germline gives CDR1 SGDLS, CDR2 YYNGEE. The CDR3 has 15 amino acids.